Listed below are T cell receptor beta chains from one sample, sequenced in a study of blood T cell repertoires in COVID-19. TCRdb's copy holds only in-frame clones and misses some; the assay was immunoSEQ multiplex PCR. The sample yields tens of thousands of clones, approximately 80% seen once. Sequencing was done on a sample of peripheral blood. The origin of the receptors is an elderly man with acute or convalescent COVID-19. Each CDR3 is given with its conserved first and last residue. D genes are given only for firm matches. Size is stated for part of the rows, as once, few or many counts, or as a class when the clone is expanded.

>TRBD2|TRBV27|TRBJ2-7|NA
CASSSLKAGAYEQYF
TGTGCCAGCAGTTCCCTAAAAGCGGGAGCTTACGAGCAGTACTTC
>TRBD2|TRBV4-1|TRBJ2-3|NA
CASSRSLAGDSTDTQYF
TGCGCCAGCAGCCGCTCGCTAGCGGGGGATTCTACAGATACGCAGTATTTT
>NA|TRBV7-9|TRBJ1-5|once
CASSLGGGKRSNQPQHF
TGTGCCAGCAGCTTAGGGGGAGGGAAGCGTAGCAATCAGCCCCAGCATTTT
>TRBD2|TRBV3-1/TRBV3-2|TRBJ2-5|NA
CASSQAGGPQETQYF
TGTGCCAGCAGCCAGGCGGGGGGGCCCCAAGAGACCCAGTACTTC
>TRBD1|TRBV19|TRBJ2-3|NA
CASSLTGGTDTQYF
TGTGCCAGTAGTTTGACAGGGGGCACAGATACGCAGTATTTT
>NA|TRBV2|TRBJ1-5|NA
CASSARKQPQHF
TGTGCCAGCAGTGCGAGGAAGCAGCCCCAGCATTTT
>TRBD2|TRBV7-9|TRBJ2-1|NA
CASSPQTSGRGEQFF
TGTGCCAGCAGCCCTCAGACTAGCGGCCGTGGGGAGCAGTTCTTC
>TRBD1|TRBV19|TRBJ2-3|NA
CASSPQGAGSTDTQYF
TGTGCCAGTAGTCCTCAGGGGGCGGGAAGCACAGATACGCAGTATTTT
>NA|TRBV21-1|TRBJ2-3|NA
CASSKVPGKMADTQYF
TGTGCCAGCAGCAAAGTGCCAGGGAAGATGGCAGATACGCAGTATTTT
>TRBD2|TRBV7-9|TRBJ2-7|NA
CASSLGPGGYEQYF
TGTGCCAGCAGCTTAGGCCCGGGGGGCTACGAGCAGTACTTC
>NA|TRBV28|TRBJ1-5|NA
CASKGVRSVLEPQHF
TGTGCCAGCAAAGGAGTCCGGTCCGTGTTGGAGCCCCAGCATTTT
>NA|TRBV11-2|TRBJ2-5|NA
CASSLDRETQYF
TGTGCCAGCAGCTTAGATAGAGAGACCCAGTACTTC
>NA|TRBV19|TRBJ1-1|NA
CASSSTVNTEAFF
TGTGCCAGTAGTTCTACGGTCAACACTGAAGCTTTCTTT
>TRBD2|TRBV7-7|TRBJ2-3|NA
CASSLGLGVTDTQYF
TGTGCTAGCAGCTTAGGACTAGGAGTAACAGATACGCAGTATTTT
>TRBD1|TRBV9|TRBJ1-3|NA
CASSVEGASGNTIYF
TGTGCCAGCAGCGTAGAGGGGGCTTCTGGAAACACCATATATTTT
>NA|TRBV7-3|TRBJ2-2|NA
CASSLTLAGEVGELFF
TGTGCCAGCAGCTTAACGTTGGCCGGGGAGGTCGGGGAGCTGTTTTTT
>NA|TRBV20-1|TRBJ1-5|NA
CSARDLQPQHF
TGCAGTGCTAGAGATCTTCAGCCCCAGCATTTT
>TRBD1|TRBV3-1/TRBV3-2|TRBJ2-3|NA
CATRDRGTDTQYF
TGTGCCACCAGGGACAGAGGCACAGATACGCAGTATTTT
>TRBD1|TRBV5-1|TRBJ2-7|NA
CASTPYPDRVRYEQYF
TGCGCCAGCACACCTTACCCGGACAGGGTTAGGTACGAGCAGTACTTC
>TRBD1|TRBV5-1|TRBJ2-7|NA
CASSLEGQLSYEQYF
TGCGCCAGCAGCTTGGAGGGACAGCTCTCCTACGAGCAGTACTTC
>TRBD2|TRBV19|TRBJ2-2|NA
CASSGAGGLNTGELFF
TGTGCCAGTAGCGGAGCGGGAGGCCTGAACACCGGGGAGCTGTTTTTT
>TRBD2|TRBV28|TRBJ2-5|NA
CASGAAGGGETQYF
TGTGCCAGCGGCGCGGCGGGGGGAGGTGAGACCCAGTACTTC
>NA|TRBV18|TRBJ2-2|once
CASSPVPAGNTGELFF
TGTGCCAGCTCACCAGTCCCGGCGGGGAACACCGGGGAGCTGTTTTTT
>TRBD2|TRBV19|TRBJ2-2|once
CASSARLAGLNTGELFF
TGTGCCAGTAGTGCCCGATTAGCGGGGTTGAACACCGGGGAGCTGTTTTTT
>NA|TRBV7-9|TRBJ2-5|NA
CASSLARGLETQYF
TGTGCCAGCAGCTTAGCGAGAGGGCTGGAGACCCAGTACTTC
>NA|TRBV19|TRBJ2-2|NA
CASNLPGEGPGTGELFF
TGTGCCAGTAACCTCCCGGGTGAGGGTCCGGGAACCGGGGAGCTGTTTTTT
>TRBD2|TRBV19|TRBJ2-7|once
CASSVSGRRYEQYF
TGTGCCAGTAGCGTTAGCGGGAGAAGATACGAGCAGTACTTC
>NA|TRBV2|TRBJ1-2|NA
CASSREGRGYGYTF
TGTGCCAGCAGTAGGGAGGGTAGAGGGTATGGCTACACCTTC
>TRBD1|TRBV19|TRBJ1-5|NA
CASSPQGQLNQPQHF
TGTGCCAGTAGTCCCCAGGGACAGCTTAATCAGCCCCAGCATTTT
>TRBD1|TRBV28|TRBJ1-1|NA
CASSRRDRVAEAFF
TGTGCCAGCAGTAGGAGGGACAGGGTCGCGGAAGCTTTCTTT
>NA|TRBV10-3|TRBJ1-1|NA
CAISERETEAFF
TGTGCCATCAGTGAGCGCGAGACTGAAGCTTTCTTT
>NA|TRBV7-2|TRBJ2-2|NA
CASSFGTRTGELFF
TGTGCCAGCAGCTTTGGAACTAGGACCGGGGAGCTGTTTTTT
>TRBD2|TRBV4-2|TRBJ2-7|NA
CASSQELGGGLYEQYF
TGTGCCAGCAGCCAAGAACTCGGCGGGGGGCTCTACGAGCAGTACTTC
>TRBD1|TRBV30|TRBJ1-2|once
CAWSRQGFGYTF
TGTGCCTGGAGTCGACAGGGTTTTGGCTACACCTTC
>NA|TRBV7-2|TRBJ2-2|NA
CASSLGSRSETGELFF
TGTGCCAGCAGCTTAGGGAGCAGATCGGAGACCGGGGAGCTGTTTTTT
>NA|TRBV19|TRBJ1-1|NA
CASSPGWRTEAFF
TGTGCCAGTAGCCCGGGTTGGCGGACTGAAGCTTTCTTT
>NA|TRBV30|TRBJ2-6|NA
CAWVTNSGANVLTF
TGTGCCTGGGTGACTAACTCTGGGGCCAACGTCCTGACTTTC
>NA|TRBV28|TRBJ1-2|NA
CASSTGGVGSYGYTF
TGTGCCAGCAGCACCGGGGGGGTAGGTTCGTACGGCTACACCTTC
>NA|TRBV19|TRBJ1-1|few
CASSRRGTEAFF
TGTGCCAGTAGCAGAAGAGGAACTGAAGCTTTCTTT
>NA|TRBV19|TRBJ1-3|NA
CASSQGEGNTIYF
TGTGCCAGTAGTCAGGGCGAAGGAAACACCATATATTTT